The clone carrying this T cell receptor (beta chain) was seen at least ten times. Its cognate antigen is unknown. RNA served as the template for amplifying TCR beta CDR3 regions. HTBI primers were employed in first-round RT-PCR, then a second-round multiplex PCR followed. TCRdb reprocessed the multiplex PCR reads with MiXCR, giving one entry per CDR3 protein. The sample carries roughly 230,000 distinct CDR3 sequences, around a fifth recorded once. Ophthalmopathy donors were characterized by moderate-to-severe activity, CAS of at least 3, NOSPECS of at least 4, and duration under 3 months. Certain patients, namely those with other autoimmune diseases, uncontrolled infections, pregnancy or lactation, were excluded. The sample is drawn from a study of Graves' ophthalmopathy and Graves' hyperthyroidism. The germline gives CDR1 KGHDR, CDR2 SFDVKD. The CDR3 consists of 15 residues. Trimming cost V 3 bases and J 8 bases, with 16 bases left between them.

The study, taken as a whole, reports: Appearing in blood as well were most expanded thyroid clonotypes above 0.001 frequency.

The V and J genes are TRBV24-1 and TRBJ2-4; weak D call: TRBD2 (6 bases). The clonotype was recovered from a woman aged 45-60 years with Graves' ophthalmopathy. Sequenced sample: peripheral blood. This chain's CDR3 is CATSDPSRGGDIQYF. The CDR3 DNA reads TGTGCCACCAGTGATCCGAGTCGGGGAGGAGACATTCAGTACTTC.